Below are 2 T cell receptor beta chains sequenced from a single sample in a study of T cell repertoires in cytomegalovirus infection. TCRdb reanalysed the reads using MiXCR and keeps one entry per CDR3 protein. The sample has 450,000 to 550,000 distinct CDR3 sequences; 16% are singletons. Material for sequencing was CD8+ T cells from PBMCs. The receptor source for this set is a human donor in good health (CMV status not recorded). Some clones in this sample may be carry-over from other donors' samples.

In its sample, this clonotype was seen many times. The chain joins TRBV7-9 to TRBJ1-5; D is unclear. V was cut by 0 bases and J by 9 bases, with 6 bases left in between. The CDR3 totals 12 residues. Looked up from germline, CDR1 is SEHNR and CDR2 is FQNEAQ (reference sequence). Here the CDR3 reads CASSLAGRPQHF. CDR3 coding DNA: TGTGCCAGCAGCTTAGCGGGTCGGCCCCAGCATTTT. The full variable domain, its missing parts supplied by reference TRBV7-9 and TRBJ1-5, is DTGVSQNPRHKITKRGQNVTFRCDPISEHNRLYWYRQTLGQGPEFLTYFQNEAQLEKSRLLSDRFSAERPKGSFSTLEIQRTEQGDSAMYLCASSLAGRPQHFGDGTRLSIL.

The V call is TRBV28, the J call TRBJ1-3; D is uncertain. V was shortened by 6 bases and J by 4 bases, with 28 bases between the two germline ends. The CDR3 consists of 19 residues. Germline values: CDR1 MDHEN, CDR2 SYDVKM. This chain's CDR3 is CASSDYPPTGQALGNTIYF. The CDR3 DNA sequence: TGTGCCAGCAGCGATTATCCCCCTACCGGGCAGGCGCTAGGAAACACCATATATTTT.